Here is one T cell receptor beta chain with its context. What it recognizes is unknown. This entry comes from a study of cytotoxic CD8 clonotypes in ibrutinib-treated CLL. Background on the study: Across the patients, about a dozen were relapsed/refractory, roughly 14 treatment-naive and 17 to 18 IGHV unmutated. Across samples, productive templates numbered 255,043 and productive rearrangements reached 80,000 to 95,000 on average.

V was trimmed by 3 bases and J by 0 bases, leaving 5 bases between them. There are 14 residues in the CDR3. Germline V CDR1 and CDR2: ENHRY, SYGVKD. Study-wide findings and caveats: A rise in clonality was seen at ibrutinib response, and a fall back toward baseline was seen at progression. For progressing versus sustained-remission patients, sampling times were not the same.

The assay was immunoSEQ multiplex PCR, and TCRdb's table has in-frame clones only and misses some. The sample has around 53,000 clones, approximately 54% seen once. The TCR sequence derives from a human donor with chronic lymphocytic leukemia. The J gene is TRBJ2-2, the V gene TRBV10-3; D gene unclear. The material was PBMCs, obtained at disease progression, from a patient treated with ibrutinib. The CDR3 DNA reads as TGTGCCATCAGTGACAGGCCGAACACCGGGGAGCTGTTTTTT. This sequence encodes CAISDRPNTGELFF.